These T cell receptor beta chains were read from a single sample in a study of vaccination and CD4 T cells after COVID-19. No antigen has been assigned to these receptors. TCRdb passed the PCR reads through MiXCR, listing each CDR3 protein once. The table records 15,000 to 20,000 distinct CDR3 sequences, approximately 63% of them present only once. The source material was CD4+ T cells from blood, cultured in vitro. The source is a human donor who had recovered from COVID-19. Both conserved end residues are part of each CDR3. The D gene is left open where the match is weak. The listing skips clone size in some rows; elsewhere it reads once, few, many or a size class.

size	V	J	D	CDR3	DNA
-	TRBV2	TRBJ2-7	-	CASIAERTAGNEQYF	TGTGCCAGCATAGCGGAACGGACAGCGGGAAACGAGCAGTACTTC
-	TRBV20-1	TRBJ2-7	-	CSALAGTVSSYEQYF	TGCAGTGCTCTCGCTGGGACTGTTAGCTCCTACGAGCAGTACTTC
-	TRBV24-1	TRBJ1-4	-	CATSDGQLSNEKLFF	TGTGCCACCAGTGATGGACAGCTAAGTAATGAAAAACTGTTTTTT
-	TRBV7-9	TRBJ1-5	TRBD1	CASSLDRGRNQPQHF	TGTGCCAGCAGCTTAGACAGGGGGCGGAATCAGCCCCAGCATTTT
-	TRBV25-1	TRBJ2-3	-	CASSDASERADTQYF	TGTGCCAGCAGTGATGCCTCTGAAAGGGCAGATACGCAGTATTTT
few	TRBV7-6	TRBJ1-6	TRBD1	CASSSGQGFNSPLHF	TGTGCCAGCAGCTCGGGACAGGGTTTCAATTCACCCCTCCACTTT
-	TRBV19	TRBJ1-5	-	CASSQDGSNQPQHF	TGTGCCAGTAGTCAGGACGGTAGCAATCAGCCCCAGCATTTT
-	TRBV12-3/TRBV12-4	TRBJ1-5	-	CASSFSGNNQPQHF	TGTGCCAGCAGTTTTAGTGGAAACAATCAGCCCCAGCATTTT
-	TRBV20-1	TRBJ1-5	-	CSAREGIQPQHF	TGCAGTGCTAGAGAGGGTATTCAGCCCCAGCATTTT
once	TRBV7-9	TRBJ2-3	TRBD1	CASSPARTGRPYTQLERDTQYF	TGTGCCAGCAGCCCCGCCCGGACAGGGCGGCCTTACACACAGTTGGAAAGAGATACGCAGTATTTT
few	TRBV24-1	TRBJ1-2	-	CATSGWTDNYGYTF	TGTGCCACCAGTGGTTGGACCGATAACTATGGCTACACCTTC
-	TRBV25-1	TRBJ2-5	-	CASSDLDRGGETQYF	TGTGCCAGCAGTGACCTCGACAGGGGAGGGGAGACCCAGTACTTC
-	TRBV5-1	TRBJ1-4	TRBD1	CASSTGQGAPNEKLFF	TGCGCCAGCAGCACGGGACAGGGGGCACCTAATGAAAAACTGTTTTTT
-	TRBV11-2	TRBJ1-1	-	CASSDGRNTEAFF	TGTGCCAGCAGTGACGGGCGGAACACTGAAGCTTTCTTT
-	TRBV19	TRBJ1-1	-	CASKERQNTEAFF	TGTGCCAGTAAAGAGCGGCAGAACACTGAAGCTTTCTTT
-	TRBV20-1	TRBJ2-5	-	CSARGYGGALYQETQYF	TGCAGTGCTAGAGGATACGGCGGGGCCCTTTATCAAGAGACCCAGTACTTC
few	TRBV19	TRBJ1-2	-	CASRPTSDKYYGYTF	TGTGCCAGTAGACCGACCTCCGACAAGTACTATGGCTACACCTTC
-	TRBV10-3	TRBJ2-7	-	CAIKGVSGYEQYF	TGTGCCATCAAAGGGGTGTCAGGCTACGAGCAGTACTTC
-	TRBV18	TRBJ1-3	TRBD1	CASSPDRGTGNTIYF	TGTGCCAGCTCACCAGACAGGGGGACTGGAAACACCATATATTTT
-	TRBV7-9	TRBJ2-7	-	CASSLSQSVSAEQYF	TGTGCCAGCAGCCTATCCCAGAGTGTGTCGGCCGAGCAGTACTTC
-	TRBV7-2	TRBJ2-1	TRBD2	CASSLFSGSWNEQFF	TGTGCCAGCAGCTTGTTTAGCGGGAGTTGGAATGAGCAGTTCTTC
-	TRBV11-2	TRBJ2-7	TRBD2	CASSLDEVRGLVIRWDYEQYF	TGTGCCAGCAGCTTAGATGAAGTTCGGGGACTAGTGATACGGTGGGACTACGAGCAGTACTTC
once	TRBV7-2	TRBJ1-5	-	CASSLEWSGTQPQHF	TGTGCCAGCAGCTTAGAGTGGTCGGGTACTCAGCCCCAGCATTTT
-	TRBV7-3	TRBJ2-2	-	CASSEVASWGAGELFF	TGTGCCAGCAGCGAGGTGGCGAGTTGGGGCGCCGGGGAGCTGTTTTTT
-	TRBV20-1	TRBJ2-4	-	CSARGQGGNIQYF	TGCAGTGCGAGGGGGCAGGGGGGGAACATTCAGTACTTC
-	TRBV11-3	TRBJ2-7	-	CASSLERGNSSYEQYF	TGTGCCAGCAGCTTGGAAAGGGGGAATAGCTCCTACGAGCAGTACTTC
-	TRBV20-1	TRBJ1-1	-	CSAILGGEGEAFF	TGCAGTGCTATCCTGGGCGGCGAGGGAGAAGCTTTCTTT
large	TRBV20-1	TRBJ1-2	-	CRPSGGNYGYTF	TGCAGACCGTCGGGGGGAAACTATGGCTACACCTTC
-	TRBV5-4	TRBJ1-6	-	CASSFNRENSPLHF	TGTGCCAGCAGCTTCAACAGGGAAAATTCACCCCTCCACTTT
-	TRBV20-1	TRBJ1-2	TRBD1	CSAIGQVGNYGYTF	TGCAGTGCCATTGGACAGGTCGGGAACTATGGCTACACCTTC
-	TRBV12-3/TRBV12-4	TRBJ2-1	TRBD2	CASSPGLAAGNEQFF	TGTGCCAGCAGTCCCGGACTAGCGGCGGGCAATGAGCAGTTCTTC
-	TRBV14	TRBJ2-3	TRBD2	CASSQASGRFFAVTDTQYF	TGTGCCAGCAGCCAAGCTAGCGGGAGGTTCTTTGCGGTGACAGATACGCAGTATTTT
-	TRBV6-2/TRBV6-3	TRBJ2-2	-	CASSYGGLSNTGELFF	TGTGCCAGCAGTTACGGGGGGCTCTCGAACACCGGGGAGCTGTTTTTT
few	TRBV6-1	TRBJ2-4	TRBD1	CASSEARDRGIQYF	TGTGCCAGCAGTGAAGCTCGGGACAGAGGCATTCAGTACTTC
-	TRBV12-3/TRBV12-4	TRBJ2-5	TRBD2	CASSSRLAGGRMETQYF	TGTGCCAGCAGTTCAAGACTAGCGGGAGGCCGCATGGAGACCCAGTACTTC
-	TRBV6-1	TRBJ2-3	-	CASKPGVADTQYF	TGTGCCAGCAAACCGGGGGTAGCGGATACGCAGTATTTT
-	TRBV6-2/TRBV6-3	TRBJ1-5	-	CASSPPQTYSNQPQHF	TGTGCCAGCAGTCCCCCGCAGACCTATAGCAATCAGCCCCAGCATTTT
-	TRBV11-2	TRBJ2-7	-	CASSLSSRGTSYEQYF	TGTGCCAGCAGCCTCTCCTCGAGGGGCACGTCTTACGAGCAGTACTTC
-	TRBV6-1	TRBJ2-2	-	CASRGPMNTGELFF	TGTGCCAGCAGGGGACCGATGAACACCGGGGAGCTGTTTTTT
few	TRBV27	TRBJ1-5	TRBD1	CASSPSTGEEQPQHF	TGTGCCAGCAGTCCGTCAACAGGGGAGGAACAGCCCCAGCATTTT
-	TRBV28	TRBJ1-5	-	CASSPQLGTRRYQPQHF	TGTGCCAGCAGTCCCCAGTTGGGGACAAGACGTTATCAGCCCCAGCATTTT